One and the same sample provided the 13 T cell receptor beta chains below, sequenced in a study of cytomegalovirus exposure and HLA in healthy donors. The PCR employed 60 Vbeta primers together with 13 Jbeta primers. Measured with immunoSEQ multiplex PCR; TCRdb has only the in-frame clones, and not every one. Of under 95,000 clones listed, 72% are singletons. The sequencing input was PBMCs. The receptors derive from a woman aged 40 to 50 in good health and CMV-seropositive.

The V gene is TRBV5-1, the J gene TRBJ1-4; the D gene is possibly TRBD1 (6 bases). This CDR3 spans 15 amino acids. V was pared by 3 bases and J by 8 bases, with 17 bases between. The germline CDR1 and CDR2 sequences are SGHRS and YFSETQ. The DNA of the CDR3 is TGCGCCAGCAGCTCGGCGGGGGCGCTTGGGGAAAAACTGTTTTTT. Translated, it gives CASSSAGALGEKLFF.

The genes are TRBV14 and TRBJ2-1; 7 bases match TRBD1. The CDR3 extends over 14 amino acids. The V and J ends lost 7 bases and 4 bases, in that order; junction bases with no gene match: 7. Germline CDR1 is SGHDN and CDR2 is FVKESK. The CDR3 nucleotides read TGTGCCAGCAATGAGGGGGCCATGTACAATGAGCAGTTCTTC. Translation gives CASNEGAMYNEQFF.

This sequence joins TRBV5-1 and TRBJ1-4; TRBD1 agrees at 7 bases. V shed 4 bases, J shed 0 bases, and the junction held 6 bases outside the gene matches. The CDR3 contains 16 residues. The germline CDR1 and CDR2 sequences are SGHRS and YFSETQ. The CDR3 DNA sequence: TGCGCCAGCAGCCTGGACAGGCTCGCAACTAATGAAAAACTGTTTTTT. Protein: CASSLDRLATNEKLFF.

This clone was seen a handful of times. The chain joins TRBV19 to TRBJ1-3, with D unclear. Germline assignment: CDR1 LNHDA and CDR2 SQIVND (reference sequence). CDR3 length: 12 residues. The ends were cut back, 5 bases at V and 7 bases at J, with 9 bases in the middle. The DNA for the CDR3 is TGTGCCAGTAGTCCCCCGGGGAACACCATATATTTT. Translated, it gives CASSPPGNTIYF. The full variable domain, its missing parts supplied by reference TRBV19 and TRBJ1-3, is DGGITQSPKYLFRKEGQNVTLSCEQNLNHDAMYWYRQDPGQGLRLIYYSQIVNDFQKGDIAEGYSVSREKKESFPLTVTSAQKNPTAFYLCASSPPGNTIYFGEGSWLTVV.

V is TRBV29-1 and J is TRBJ2-3; D is ambiguous. Trimming took off 4 bases at V and 1 base at J, with 6 bases between the two ends. Per the germline V gene, CDR1 is SQVTM and CDR2 is ANQGSEA. The CDR3 length is 12 residues. CDR3 loop: CSVGDGTDTQYF. CDR3 nucleotides: TGCAGCGTTGGCGATGGCACAGATACGCAGTATTTT.

This clone has just a few counts. This chain uses TRBV11-2 with TRBJ1-3; possibly TRBD1 for D (5 bases). The ends were cut back, 2 bases at V and 0 bases at J, with 11 bases in the middle. This CDR3 contains 16 residues. The germline CDR1 and CDR2 sequences are SGHAT and FQNNGV. In nucleotides, the CDR3 is TGTGCCAGCAGCTTATCGGGGACTCGCTCTGGAAACACCATATATTTT. Translated: CASSLSGTRSGNTIYF.

This clone was picked up a small number of times. Relative to the germline gene, one junction end is altered; a read error may explain this. V usage is TRBV7-9 and J usage is TRBJ1-2, with 8 bases fitting TRBD1. Germline values: CDR1 SEHNR, CDR2 FQNEAQ (reference sequence). CDR3 length equals 13 residues. CDR3 DNA sequence: TGTTCCAGCAGTCGGACAGGGACGGGAGGCTACACCTTC. This sequence encodes CSSSRTGTGGYTF. Full variable domain (remainder filled in from reference TRBV7-9 and TRBJ1-2): DTGVSQNPRHKITKRGQNVTFRCDPISEHNRLYWYRQTLGQGPEFLTYFQNEAQLEKSRLLSDRFSAERPKGSFSTLEIQRTEQGDSAMYLCSSSRTGTGGYTFGSGTRLTVV.

The chain links TRBV11-2 to TRBJ2-1; 8 nucleotides agree with TRBD2. J gave up 7 bases and V 5 bases, and 10 bases lay outside the gene matches. The CDR3 runs 15 residues. CDR1 and CDR2 from the germline V gene are SGHAT and FQNNGV. CDR3 in DNA: TGTGCCAGCAGCGTGAACGGGGGGGCGCTTAATGAGCAGTTCTTC. It encodes CASSVNGGALNEQFF.

This chain connects TRBV6-6 to TRBJ1-6; unclear D gene. This CDR3 region has 13 residues. CDR1 and CDR2 from the germline V gene are MNHNY and SVGAGI (reference sequence). The V end was cut by 4 bases, the J end by 8 bases, with 9 bases between. CDR3: CASSSLADSPLHF. The CDR3, as DNA: TGTGCCAGCAGTTCCTTAGCTGATTCACCCCTCCACTTT.

The CDR3, as DNA: TGTGCCAGCAGCTTGGGGGGACAGGGAGGTGGCTACACCTTC. Protein: CASSLGGQGGGYTF. The rearrangement uses TRBV5-6 and TRBJ1-2; 9 bases line up with TRBD1. The germline CDR1 and CDR2 sequences are SGHDT and YYEEEE. V gave up 0 bases and J gave up 7 bases; unmatched junction bases: 4. The CDR3 contains 14 residues.

The V call is TRBV5-4, the J call TRBJ2-5, with D tentatively TRBD1 (6 bases). V shed 2 bases and J shed 2 bases, with 13 bases lying between them. Germline lookup yields CDR1 SGHNT and CDR2 YYREEE (reference sequence). This CDR3 has 15 residues. Here the CDR3 DNA reads TGTGCCAGCAGCTTCGGGGACAATAATCAAGAGACCCAGTACTTC. Encoded protein: CASSFGDNNQETQYF.

The chain recombines TRBV18 with TRBJ2-1; TRBD1 matches at 10 bases. Germline trimming cut 3 bases from V and 4 bases from J; bases unmatched to any gene: 21. Germline loops: CDR1 KGHSH, CDR2 LQKENI. This CDR3 has 21 residues. The CDR3 DNA is TGTGCCAGCTCACCGATTCGGGACAGGGGTTTTCGCTTCTCTTCATACAATGAGCAGTTCTTC. The encoded protein is CASSPIRDRGFRFSSYNEQFF.

The J gene is TRBJ2-7, the V gene TRBV25-1; 7 positions agree with TRBD2. The CDR3 is made up of 14 amino acids. V lost 6 bases and J lost 2; bases outside the gene matches: 7. The germline V gene has CDR1 MGHDK and CDR2 SYGVNS. The CDR3 protein is CASRTGRVPYEQYF. In DNA, the CDR3 is TGTGCCAGCAGGACGGGGAGGGTCCCCTACGAGCAGTACTTC.